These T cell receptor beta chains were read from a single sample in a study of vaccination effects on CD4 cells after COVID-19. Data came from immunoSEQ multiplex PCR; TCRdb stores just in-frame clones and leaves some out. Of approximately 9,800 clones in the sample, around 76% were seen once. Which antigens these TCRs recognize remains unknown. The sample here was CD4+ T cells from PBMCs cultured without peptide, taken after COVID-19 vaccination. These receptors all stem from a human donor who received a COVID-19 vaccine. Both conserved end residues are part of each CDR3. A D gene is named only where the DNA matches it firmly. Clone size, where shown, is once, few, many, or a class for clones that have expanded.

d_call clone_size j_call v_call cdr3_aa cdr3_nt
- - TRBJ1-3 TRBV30 CAWSRGSGNTIYF TGTGCCTGGTCAAGGGGATCTGGAAACACCATATATTTT
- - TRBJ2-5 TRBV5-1 CASSFGRIGETQYF TGCGCCAGCAGCTTCGGCAGGATAGGCGAGACCCAGTACTTC
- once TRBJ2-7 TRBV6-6 CARGLLAPPGKQYF TGTGCCAGGGGATTACTAGCACCGCCCGGCAAGCAGTACTTC
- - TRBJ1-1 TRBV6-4 CASNTPGMNTEAFF TGTGCCAGCAACACGCCAGGGATGAACACTGAAGCTTTCTTT
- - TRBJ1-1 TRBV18 CASSPQGGGTEAFF TGTGCCAGCTCACCACAGGGAGGGGGCACTGAAGCTTTCTTT
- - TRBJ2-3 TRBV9 CASSVDPFTDTQYF TGTGCCAGCAGCGTAGACCCCTTCACAGATACGCAGTATTTT
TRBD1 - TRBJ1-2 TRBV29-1 CSVDRARAGYTF TGCAGCGTCGACAGGGCACGTGCTGGCTACACCTTC
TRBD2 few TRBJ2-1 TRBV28 CASSPGTSGRYEQFF TGTGCCAGCAGTCCTGGGACTAGCGGGAGGTATGAGCAGTTCTTC
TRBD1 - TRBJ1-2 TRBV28 CASSLAGQGYGYTF TGTGCCAGCAGTCTGGCGGGACAGGGATATGGCTACACCTTC
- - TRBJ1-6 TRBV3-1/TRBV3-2 CASSRESNSPLHF TGTGCCAGCAGCCGTGAAAGTAATTCACCCCTCCACTTT
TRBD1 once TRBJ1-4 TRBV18 CASSPDRGTNEKLFF TGTGCCAGCTCACCAGACAGGGGGACTAATGAAAAACTGTTTTTT
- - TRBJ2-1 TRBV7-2 CASSLGAGQFF TGTGCCAGCAGCTTGGGAGCAGGGCAGTTCTTC
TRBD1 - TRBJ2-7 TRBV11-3 CASSPGTGSYEQYF TGTGCCAGCAGCCCTGGGACAGGTTCCTACGAGCAGTACTTC
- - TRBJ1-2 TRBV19 CASSKSTNNYGYTF TGTGCCAGTAGTAAAAGTACTAATAACTATGGCTACACCTTC
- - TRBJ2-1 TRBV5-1 CASSLGSSSPTSDEQFF TGCGCCAGCAGCTTGGGATCGTCGAGTCCCACGAGCGATGAGCAGTTCTTC
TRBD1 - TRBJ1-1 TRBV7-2 CASSLWGEQGKAFF TGTGCCAGCAGCTTATGGGGGGAACAGGGGAAAGCTTTCTTT
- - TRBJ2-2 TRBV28 CASRSRRAVWANTGELFF TGTGCCAGCAGATCTCGCCGGGCCGTATGGGCGAACACCGGGGAGCTGTTTTTT